This entry lists 9 T cell receptor beta chains sequenced from one sample in a study of blood T cell repertoires in COVID-19. Assay: immunoSEQ multiplex PCR; the TCRdb copy retains only in-frame clones and omits some. Of hundreds of thousands of clones listed, more than 80% were seen once; the top ten hold under 2.5%. The sample was PBMCs or T cells enriched from blood (not recorded which). These receptors came from a woman aged 18-30 years who had recovered from COVID-19.

V gene TRBV7-8 combines with J gene TRBJ2-5, with a tentative D call TRBD2 (5 bases). Germline V gives CDR1 SGHVS, CDR2 FQNEAQ. The CDR3 consists of 15 residues. V lost 8 bases and J lost 2, with 18 bases in between. CDR3 residues: CASGLLLGKQETQYF. The CDR3 region has the DNA TGTGCCAGCGGACTCCTTTTAGGGAAACAAGAGACCCAGTACTTC.

The chain couples TRBV20-1 to TRBJ2-1, with 11 nucleotides matching TRBD2. Germline loops: CDR1 DFQATT, CDR2 SNEGSKA (reference sequence). The junction had 5 bases not matched to a gene; V was cut back by 3 bases and J by 7 bases. The CDR3 has 14 amino acids. CDR3 DNA sequence: TGCAGTGCTAGTAGCGGGGGGGCCAGGAATGAGCAGTTCTTC. Amino acids: CSASSGGARNEQFF.

The chain links TRBV3-1 (or the pseudogene TRBV3-2) to TRBJ1-1; no firm D call. With 6 bases removed from V and 5 bases from J, the gap between germline ends came to 10 bases. The CDR3 has 12 amino acids. Germline V gene lookup returns CDR1 LGHDT and CDR2 YNNKEL (reference sequence). For the CDR3, the DNA is TGTGCCAGCAGTACCATCGCGACTGAAGCTTTCTTT. Amino acid sequence: CASSTIATEAFF.

This clone was observed a single time. The chain links TRBV11-2 to TRBJ1-1, with D tentatively TRBD1 (5 bases). The germline CDR1 and CDR2 sequences are SGHAT and FQNNGV. The CDR3 runs to 15 residues. V lost 3 bases and J lost 2, with 13 bases in between. CDR3 sequence: CASSLGGRINTEAFF. As DNA, the CDR3 is TGTGCCAGCAGCTTGGGGGGACGGATAAACACTGAAGCTTTCTTT.

This chain links TRBV5-1 with TRBJ2-4; D ambiguous. Germline CDR1 and CDR2: SGHRS and YFSETQ. Trimming cost V 2 bases and J 3 bases, with 9 bases left between them. There are 14 residues in the CDR3. The chain's CDR3 is CASSLSRGKNIQYF. In DNA form, the CDR3 reads TGCGCCAGCAGCTTAAGCCGAGGCAAAAACATTCAGTACTTC.

This sequence joins TRBV5-6 and TRBJ2-5, with TRBD2 identical over 8 bases. V trimming: 4 bases; J trimming: 5 bases; junction bases outside the gene matches: 10. CDR3 length: 15 amino acids. Germline V gene data show CDR1 as SGHDT and CDR2 as YYEEEE. CDR3 nucleotide sequence: TGTGCCAGCAGCGCTGGAGCGGGGGCCGGGGAGACCCAGTACTTC. Translation: CASSAGAGAGETQYF. Complete variable domain (other parts from reference TRBV5-6 and TRBJ2-5): DAGVTQSPTHLIKTRGQQVTLRCSPKSGHDTVSWYQQALGQGPQFIFQYYEEEERQRGNFPDRFSGHQFPNYSSELNVNALLLGDSALYLCASSAGAGAGETQYFGPGTRLLVL.

This chain uses TRBV2 with TRBJ2-7; possibly TRBD1 for D (5 bases). Trimming shortened V by 6 bases and J by 2 bases, and 20 bases separated the two germline ends. The CDR3 runs 16 residues. CDR1 and CDR2 from the germline V gene are SNHLY and FYNNEI. CDR3 protein: CASRLSRGKVAYEQYF. CDR3 DNA: TGTGCCAGCAGGTTATCAAGGGGAAAAGTGGCCTACGAGCAGTACTTC.

The V call is TRBV18, the J call TRBJ2-1, with D possibly TRBD2 on 6 matching bases. The CDR3 contains 13 residues. CDR1 is KGHSH, CDR2 LQKENI, per germline. The ends were cut back, 2 bases at V and 10 bases at J, with 12 bases in the middle. CDR3 loop: CASSPGGFEEQFF. For the CDR3, the DNA is TGTGCCAGCTCACCAGGAGGGTTCGAGGAGCAGTTCTTC. Full variable domain (missing parts from reference TRBV18 and TRBJ2-1): NAGVMQNPRHLVRRRGQEARLRCSPMKGHSHVYWYRQLPEEGLKFMVYLQKENIIDESGMPKERFSAEFPKEGPSILRIQQVVRGDSAAYFCASSPGGFEEQFFGPGTRLTVL.

The rearrangement joins TRBV29-1 to TRBJ1-1, with D possibly being TRBD1 (5 bases). The CDR3 is 12 residues long. Germline lookup yields CDR1 SQVTM and CDR2 ANQGSEA. V was trimmed by 6 bases and J by 5 bases, leaving 13 bases between them. The CDR3 protein is CSVPGEETEAFF. CDR3 coding DNA: TGCAGCGTCCCGGGGGAAGAGACTGAAGCTTTCTTT.